The 11 T cell receptor beta chains listed next were all sequenced from one sample in a study of early T cells in non-severe SARS-CoV-2 infection. TCRdb passed the 5' RACE reads through MiXCR, listing each CDR3 protein once. The repertoire consists of more than 65,000 distinct CDR3 sequences, with roughly 15% occurring once and the leading ten covering 3% to 4.5%. The material sequenced was whole blood, taken at baseline. These receptors all stem from an adult who was a healthcare worker with PCR-confirmed SARS-CoV-2 infection or an uninfected control (not recorded which).

This rearrangement joins TRBV27 to TRBJ2-7, with a possible D match to TRBD1 (5 bases). In germline, CDR1 is MNHEY, CDR2 SMNVEV (reference sequence). The V end lost 2 bases, the J end lost 0 bases, and 11 bases lay between the germline ends. The CDR3 length is 15 residues. The CDR3 loop is CASSLKDTLSYEQYF. CDR3 nucleotide sequence: TGTGCCAGCAGTTTAAAGGACACCCTCTCCTACGAGCAGTACTTC.

The gene calls are TRBV6-5 and TRBJ2-2; D is possibly TRBD1 or TRBD2 (5 bases each). Trimming removed 0 bases from V and 4 bases from J, with 18 bases in between. The CDR3 totals 18 residues. Germline assignment: CDR1 MNHEY and CDR2 SVGAGI. The CDR3 reads CASSYSNKRGRGTGELFF. The CDR3 coding sequence is TGTGCCAGCAGTTACTCGAATAAGAGGGGCCGGGGCACCGGGGAGCTGTTTTTT.

This clonotype was seen many times. This sequence joins TRBV7-9 and TRBJ1-1; 9 positions agree with TRBD1. V was pared by 5 bases and J by 4 bases, with 5 bases of the junction left unmatched. The CDR3 is 14 amino acids. CDR1 and CDR2 from the germline V gene are SEHNR and FQNEAQ (reference sequence). The CDR3 loop is CASSRTGVGTEAFF. CDR3 DNA: TGTGCCAGCAGCCGGACAGGGGTTGGCACTGAAGCTTTCTTT.

This clonotype has ten or more counts. The chain recombines TRBV7-9 with TRBJ1-4, with a tentative D call TRBD1 (5 bases). The CDR3 extends over 15 amino acids. The V gene lost 5 bases and the J gene lost 1 base, with 11 bases spanning the gap. Germline V gene data show CDR1 as SEHNR and CDR2 as FQNEAQ (reference sequence). The CDR3 nucleotides read TGTGCCAGCAGCCTATCAGGGTTAACTAATGAAAAACTGTTTTTT. It specifies CASSLSGLTNEKLFF.

This clonotype has a count of ten or more. The rearrangement uses TRBV18 and TRBJ1-1, with D possibly being TRBD1 (6 bases). CDR1 is KGHSH and CDR2 is LQKENI in the germline V gene. V was trimmed by 5 bases and J by 1 base, leaving 14 bases between them. CDR3 length: 15 residues. The CDR3: CASSEQGMGNTEAFF. DNA of the CDR3: TGTGCCAGCTCAGAGCAGGGGATGGGGAACACTGAAGCTTTCTTT.

This clonotype was seen many times. The chain employs TRBV29-1 and TRBJ2-7; 9 positions agree with TRBD1. J was trimmed by 4 bases and V by 4 bases; bases with no gene match: 11. Germline values: CDR1 SQVTM, CDR2 ANQGSEA. The CDR3 extends over 15 amino acids. As DNA, the CDR3 is TGCAGCGTTGTGGGAACACAGGGGGCATTATACGAGCAGTACTTC. It encodes CSVVGTQGALYEQYF.

The chain combines TRBV6-5 with TRBJ2-3; perhaps TRBD2 as D (6 bases). The CDR3 has 15 amino acids. Germline assignment: CDR1 MNHEY and CDR2 SVGAGI. Trimming took off 2 bases at V and 3 bases at J, with 12 bases between the two ends. The CDR3 protein is CASSYDGRRTDTQYF. CDR3 coding DNA: TGTGCCAGCAGTTACGACGGGAGACGTACAGATACGCAGTATTTT.

The chain uses TRBV24-1 and TRBJ2-7; maybe TRBD1 (5 bases). The CDR3 sequence is 11 residues long. V lost 6 bases and J lost 4, with 6 bases in between. The germline V gene has CDR1 KGHDR and CDR2 SFDVKD. The CDR3 loop is CATSKGYEQYF. The CDR3 bases are TGTGCCACCAGTAAGGGGTACGAGCAGTACTTC.

This clonotype was recorded at least ten times. The chain carries TRBV10-2 and TRBJ2-3; a possible D gene is TRBD1 (8 bases). V was shortened by 2 bases and J by 5 bases, with 11 bases between the two germline ends. The CDR3 is made up of 14 amino acids. The germline CDR1 and CDR2 sequences are WSHSY and SAAADI. CDR3 nucleotide sequence: TGCGCCAGCAGTGAGAACAGGGGGGGAGATACGCAGTATTTT. The encoded protein is CASSENRGGDTQYF.

This clonotype was observed once. The V gene is TRBV6-5, the J gene TRBJ1-4; possible D gene TRBD1, 5 bases. Germline V CDR1 and CDR2: MNHEY, SVGAGI. The CDR3 spans 16 residues. Trimming removed 5 bases from V and 5 bases from J, with 18 bases in between. CDR3 loop: CASSPGLTTVNEKLFF. The CDR3, as DNA: TGTGCCAGCAGTCCGGGGCTTACCACCGTGAATGAAAAACTGTTTTTT.

This clonotype was counted between two and nine times. The chain has TRBV12-3 or TRBV12-4 and TRBJ2-1; 10 nucleotides line up with TRBD2. V shed 3 bases, J shed 9 bases, and the junction held 8 bases outside the gene matches. The CDR3 runs to 15 residues. CDR3 bases: TGTGCCAGCAGTTTTGAGCGGGAGGGCCCCGGTGAGCAGTTCTTC. It translates to CASSFEREGPGEQFF.